Many counts were recorded for the clone carrying this T cell receptor (beta chain). This sample stems from a study of CD8+ T cells in alopecia areata. The germline CDR1 and CDR2 sequences are MNHEY and SMNVEV (reference sequence). Between the trimmed V and J ends, which lost 3 bases and 3 bases, there was a span of 0 bases. The CDR3 extends over 11 amino acids. Once RNA had been extracted, it was reverse transcribed into cDNA to act as the sequencing template. Sequenced by immunoSEQ multiplex PCR; TCRdb stores in-frame clones only, minus some. In the table there are about 70,000 clones, about half of which are singletons. From alopecia areata patients, lesional scalp punch biopsies and peripheral blood were collected. Using a FACSAria, the CD4+ and CD8+ T cells were sorted from the PBMCs.

This material consisted of CD8+ T cells sorted from blood, taken at week 0. The receptor's source is a human donor with alopecia areata. The chain links TRBV27 to TRBJ2-1, with D uncertain. The CDR3: CASSFYNEQFF. The CDR3 nucleotides are TGTGCCAGCAGTTTCTACAATGAGCAGTTCTTC.